One and the same sample provided the 32 T cell receptor beta chains below, sequenced in a study of blood T cell repertoires in COVID-19. TCRdb's table, derived via immunoSEQ multiplex PCR, lists solely in-frame clones and lacks some. The profile shows around 29,000 clones, roughly 88% of them singletons. Sample: peripheral blood. The receptors come from an elderly woman with COVID-19, enrolled during active disease.

This clone appeared a single time. The chain's CDR3 is CASSLSLGGELFF. The CDR3 region has the DNA TGCGCCAGCAGCTTGTCGCTAGGCGGGGAGCTGTTTTTT. The chain is built from TRBV5-1 and TRBJ2-2; D gene ambiguous. The germline CDR1 and CDR2 sequences are SGHRS and YFSETQ. The ends were cut back, 1 base at V and 7 bases at J, with 8 bases in the middle. The CDR3 is 13 amino acids. Using reference TRBV5-1 and TRBJ2-2 for the parts outside the CDR3, the full variable domain is KAGVTQTPRYLIKTRGQQVTLSCSPISGHRSVSWYQQTPGQGLQFLFEYFSETQRNKGNFPGRFSGRQFSNSRSEMNVSTLELGDSALYLCASSLSLGGELFFGEGSRLTVL.

By share, this clone counts as medium-sized (0.01 to 0.1%). The chain uses TRBV4-1 and TRBJ1-5; D may be TRBD1 (5 bases). The germline CDR1 and CDR2 sequences are MGHRA and YSYEKL. CDR3 size: 14 residues. V dropped 1 base and J dropped 3 bases, with 7 bases sitting between them. The CDR3 region has the DNA TGCGCCAGCAGCCAAGCGGGGGTCAATCAGCCCCAGCATTTT. Translated, it gives CASSQAGVNQPQHF.

The chain is built from TRBV18 and TRBJ2-3; D might be TRBD1 (6 bases). Germline V gives CDR1 KGHSH, CDR2 LQKENI. Trimming cost V 3 bases and J 5 bases, with 9 bases left between them. The CDR3 totals 13 residues. The CDR3 region has the DNA TGTGCCAGCTCACCCCAGGGGATAGATACGCAGTATTTT. Translation gives CASSPQGIDTQYF.

The V gene is TRBV5-1, the J gene TRBJ2-5; 14 nucleotides match TRBD2. This CDR3 is built from 17 residues. With V trimmed by 4 bases and J by 2 bases, 7 bases remained unmatched. The germline V gene has CDR1 SGHRS and CDR2 YFSETQ. This chain's CDR3 is CASSTGLAGGQQETQYF. The CDR3 DNA reads as TGCGCCAGCAGCACTGGACTAGCGGGGGGCCAACAAGAGACCCAGTACTTC.

The chain is built from TRBV4-2 and TRBJ2-7; maybe TRBD1 (5 bases). Looked up from germline, CDR1 is LGHNA and CDR2 is YNFKEQ. CDR3 length: 15 residues. Trimming stripped 1 base from V and 2 bases from J, with 12 bases between. The CDR3 protein is CASSQGWAGPYEQYF. For the CDR3, the DNA is TGTGCCAGCAGCCAAGGTTGGGCAGGGCCCTACGAGCAGTACTTC.

The chain has TRBV6-5 and TRBJ2-7, with D possibly being TRBD1 (5 bases). Per germline, CDR1 MNHEY and CDR2 SVGAGI. The CDR3 totals 13 residues. V was cut by 6 bases and J by 5 bases, with 14 bases left in between. CDR3 residues: CASRMGLENEQYF. For the CDR3, the DNA is TGTGCCAGCAGGATGGGGCTGGAAAACGAGCAGTACTTC.

The chain uses TRBV11-2 and TRBJ2-3; 7 nucleotides agree with TRBD1. The CDR3 is 13 residues long. CDR1 is SGHAT and CDR2 is FQNNGV in the germline V gene. The V and J ends lost 2 bases and 5 bases, in that order; junction bases with no gene match: 1. DNA of the CDR3: TGTGCCAGCAGCTTAAGGGGGCTAGATACGCAGTATTTT. It is translated as CASSLRGLDTQYF.

In this sample, this clone turned up a few times. The chain links TRBV19 to TRBJ1-3, with D unresolved. Per the germline V gene, CDR1 is LNHDA and CDR2 is SQIVND (reference sequence). This CDR3 region has 11 residues. V gave up 8 bases and J gave up 7 bases, with 9 bases separating them. The CDR3: CASRVMNTIYF. The CDR3 DNA reads as TGTGCCAGTCGAGTTATGAACACCATATATTTT.

The genes are TRBV5-6 and TRBJ1-2; 8 nucleotides agree with TRBD1. The germline gives CDR1 SGHDT, CDR2 YYEEEE. The CDR3 consists of 13 residues. The V gene end was trimmed by 3 bases and the J gene end by 7 bases; junction bases not matched to a gene: 5. The CDR3 loop is CASSSDRAGGYTF. The CDR3 nucleotides read TGTGCCAGCAGCTCGGACAGGGCCGGTGGCTACACCTTC.

This sequence joins TRBV18 and TRBJ2-1; 10 nucleotides align to TRBD2. V lost 11 bases and J lost 10; bases outside the gene matches: 11. Looked up from germline, CDR1 is KGHSH and CDR2 is LQKENI. The CDR3 is 13 amino acids. The CDR3 here is CAGRASGGAEQFF. In DNA, the CDR3 is TGTGCCGGCCGCGCTAGCGGGGGAGCCGAGCAGTTCTTC.

CDR3 loop: CASSFRSGEETQYF. The CDR3 DNA follows: TGTGCCAGCAGCTTCCGGTCAGGGGAGGAGACCCAGTACTTC. This chain uses TRBV9 with TRBJ2-5, with D perhaps matching TRBD1 (6 bases). V was clipped by 4 bases and J by 5 bases, with 15 bases between them. Per the germline V gene, CDR1 is SGDLS and CDR2 is YYNGEE. The CDR3 extends over 14 amino acids.

The CDR3 here is CASSAGVALYEQYF. The DNA of the CDR3 is TGCGCCAGCAGCGCGGGGGTTGCCCTCTACGAGCAGTACTTC. The rearrangement uses TRBV5-1 and TRBJ2-7, with 7 nucleotides matching TRBD2. CDR1 and CDR2 from the germline V gene are SGHRS and YFSETQ. J lost 3 bases, V lost 4 bases, and 7 bases had no gene match. This CDR3 spans 14 amino acids.

The chain combines TRBV7-2 with TRBJ2-7; D possibly corresponds to TRBD2 (6 bases). The V and J ends lost 3 bases and 5 bases respectively, with 20 bases between them. This CDR3 is 16 amino acids long. The germline V gene has CDR1 SGHTA and CDR2 FQGNSA. The CDR3 loop reads CASSFNGALALDEQYF. The DNA for the CDR3 is TGTGCCAGCAGCTTCAACGGGGCACTAGCTCTCGACGAGCAGTACTTC.

On this clone: Sequence at one end of the junction differs from germline and may be a read error. The chain is built from TRBV12-3 or TRBV12-4 and TRBJ1-1, with D tentatively TRBD1 (6 bases). The CDR3 has 12 amino acids. CDR3 region: CASSLAFLGASF. The CDR3 DNA reads as TGTGCCAGCAGTTTAGCTTTCTTGGGGGCTAGTTTT.

The chain joins TRBV11-2 to TRBJ2-2, with TRBD1 identical over 11 bases. After removal of 5 bases from V and 3 bases from J, the junction contained 5 bases not matched to a gene. Germline lookup yields CDR1 SGHAT and CDR2 FQNNGV. There are 16 residues in the CDR3. The CDR3 here is CASSGTGGWDTGELFF. CDR3 bases: TGTGCCAGCAGCGGGACAGGGGGTTGGGACACCGGGGAGCTGTTTTTT.

The genes are TRBV5-1 and TRBJ2-7; TRBD2 matches at 13 bases. The CDR3 consists of 15 residues. Trimming took 3 bases from V and 0 from J; bases not matched to a gene: 0. The V gene's germline CDR1 is SGHRS and CDR2 YFSETQ. The DNA of the CDR3 is TGCGCCAGCAGCTGGACTAGCGGGGGCTCCTACGAGCAGTACTTC. The encoded protein is CASSWTSGGSYEQYF.

This rearrangement joins TRBV19 to TRBJ1-5, with D possibly being TRBD1 (6 bases). Germline-derived CDR1 and CDR2 are LNHDA and SQIVND (reference sequence). The CDR3 spans 15 residues. Deletions cut 2 bases from V and 4 bases from J, with 12 bases between. CDR3 loop: CASSIWTDRNQPQHF. The CDR3 DNA sequence: TGTGCCAGTAGTATATGGACAGACAGAAATCAGCCCCAGCATTTT.

The chain employs TRBV11-2 and TRBJ2-1; 8 bases agree with TRBD2. Looked up from germline, CDR1 is SGHAT and CDR2 is FQNNGV. Losses at the gene ends were 7 bases for V and 11 bases for J; bases not matched to a gene: 10. The CDR3 spans 13 residues. The CDR3 sequence is CASTSTRGGKQFF. The CDR3 coding sequence is TGTGCCAGCACCTCAACCCGGGGGGGAAAGCAGTTCTTC. Full variable domain (outside the CDR3, taken from reference TRBV11-2 and TRBJ2-1): EAGVAQSPRYKIIEKRQSVAFWCNPISGHATLYWYQQILGQGPKLLIQFQNNGVVDDSQLPKDRFSAERLKGVDSTLKIQPAKLEDSAVYLCASTSTRGGKQFFGPGTRLTVL.

This chain joins TRBV6-1 and TRBJ1-5; D is uncertain. CDR1 and CDR2 from the germline V gene are MNHNS and SASEGT. CDR3 length: 14 amino acids. Trimming took 1 base from V and 4 from J, leaving 8 bases between them. CDR3 sequence (DNA): TGTGCCAGCAGTGAAGGCTCGGTGAATCAGCCCCAGCATTTT. It translates to CASSEGSVNQPQHF.

This rearrangement joins TRBV19 to TRBJ2-5, with 9 positions matching TRBD1. With 2 bases clipped from V and 4 bases from J, the junction kept 5 bases outside the gene matches. The germline CDR1 and CDR2 sequences are LNHDA and SQIVND (reference sequence). The CDR3 is made up of 15 amino acids. This CDR3 reads CASSITQGAAETQYF. The CDR3 nucleotides read TGTGCCAGTAGTATAACACAGGGGGCGGCAGAGACCCAGTACTTC.

This clone has just one count. The chain uses TRBV12-3 or TRBV12-4 and TRBJ1-2; the match to TRBD1 covers 9 bases. The CDR3 has 13 residues. Trimming removed 6 bases from V and 3 bases from J; junction bases left unmatched: 2. CDR3 DNA: TGTGCCAGCAGGGGGACAGGGTACTATGGCTACACCTTC. The encoded protein is CASRGTGYYGYTF.

V is TRBV9 and J is TRBJ2-7; TRBD2 agrees at 8 bases. Losses at the gene ends were 0 bases for V and 5 bases for J; bases not matched to a gene: 4. Germline lookup yields CDR1 SGDLS and CDR2 YYNGEE. The CDR3 is 14 residues long. The DNA of the CDR3 is TGTGCCAGCAGCGTAGGACTAGCGTTAAACGAGCAGTACTTC. It specifies CASSVGLALNEQYF.

The chain employs TRBV10-1 and TRBJ2-2; TRBD1 is a possible D gene (6 bases). CDR1 and CDR2 (germline): WNHNN, SYGVQD (reference sequence). This CDR3 comprises 14 residues. With 3 bases removed from V and 7 bases from J, the gap between germline ends came to 12 bases. The CDR3 DNA sequence: TGCGCCAGCAGTGATCCAGGGGCGGGCGGGGAGCTGTTTTTT. It codes for CASSDPGAGGELFF.

CDR3 sequence: CASSWVGGAVDEQFF. DNA for the CDR3: TGTGCCAGCAGTTGGGTCGGGGGGGCCGTAGATGAGCAGTTCTTC. This chain connects TRBV28 to TRBJ2-1; TRBD2 matches 8 bases. This CDR3 spans 15 amino acids. Germline trimming cut 4 bases from V and 8 bases from J; bases unmatched to any gene: 10. Germline V gene data show CDR1 as MDHEN and CDR2 as SYDVKM.

The chain has TRBV19 and TRBJ1-2; D is unclear. Germline loops: CDR1 LNHDA, CDR2 SQIVND (reference sequence). Trimming shortened V by 6 bases and J by 2 bases, and 10 bases separated the two germline ends. The CDR3 loop spans 13 amino acids. As DNA, the CDR3 is TGTGCCAGTAGACCTGACGGGAACTATGGCTACACCTTC. Translating it yields CASRPDGNYGYTF.

V is TRBV30 and J is TRBJ1-5; unclear D gene. The CDR3 covers 13 residues. V was shortened by 4 bases and J by 3 bases, with 10 bases between the two germline ends. CDR1 GTSNPN and CDR2 SVGIG come from the germline V gene (reference sequence). The CDR3 loop is CAWTEAPNQPQHF. The CDR3 DNA reads TGTGCCTGGACCGAGGCCCCCAATCAGCCCCAGCATTTT.

This sequence joins TRBV13 and TRBJ2-1, with D maybe TRBD1 (6 bases). Germline CDR1 PRHDT, CDR2 FYEKMQ (reference sequence). With 3 bases removed from V and 2 bases from J, the gap between germline ends came to 23 bases. There are 19 residues in the CDR3. The CDR3 loop reads CASSFSKRKGTFTYNEQFF. CDR3 nucleotide sequence: TGTGCCAGCAGCTTCTCAAAGAGGAAGGGGACATTTACCTACAATGAGCAGTTCTTC.

This chain links TRBV30 with TRBJ1-1; 10 bases match TRBD1. Germline V lookup: CDR1 GTSNPN, CDR2 SVGIG (reference sequence). V lost 0 bases to trimming and J lost 5 bases; unmatched junction nucleotides: 12. CDR3 size: 17 residues. CDR3 in amino acids: CAWSVTILGTGVTEAFF. The CDR3 region has the DNA TGTGCCTGGAGTGTGACGATTTTAGGGACAGGGGTTACTGAAGCTTTCTTT. The variable domain in full, with the rest retrieved from reference TRBV30 and TRBJ1-1, is SQTIHQWPATLVQPVGSPLSLECTVEGTSNPNLYWYRQAAGRGLQLLFYSVGIGQISSEVPQNLSASRPQDRQFILSSKKLLLSDSGFYLCAWSVTILGTGVTEAFFGQGTRLTVV.

This chain uses TRBV9 with TRBJ2-1, with 9 bases identical to TRBD2. The CDR3 length is 14 residues. Germline loops: CDR1 SGDLS, CDR2 YYNGEE. With V trimmed by 1 base and J by 6 bases, 2 bases remained unmatched. CDR3 bases: TGTGCCAGCAGCGTAAGGCGGGGGGGCAATGAGCAGTTCTTC. Protein: CASSVRRGGNEQFF. Together with reference TRBV9 and TRBJ2-1, the CDR3 gives the full variable domain: DSGVTQTPKHLITATGQRVTLRCSPRSGDLSVYWYQQSLDQGLQFLIQYYNGEERAKGNILERFSAQQFPDLHSELNLSSLELGDSALYFCASSVRRGGNEQFFGPGTRLTVL.

The rearrangement uses TRBV5-1 and TRBJ2-3; D is ambiguous. The V gene's germline CDR1 is SGHRS and CDR2 YFSETQ. The CDR3 totals 14 residues. V lost 2 bases and J lost 1, with 8 bases in between. CDR3 coding DNA: TGCGCCAGCAGCTTCCGGTTAGGCACAGATACGCAGTATTTT. Encoded protein: CASSFRLGTDTQYF.

The chain couples TRBV18 to TRBJ1-4, with 9 bases that match TRBD1. Per the germline V gene, CDR1 is KGHSH and CDR2 is LQKENI. V lost 3 bases to trimming and J lost 7 bases; unmatched junction nucleotides: 3. This CDR3 contains 14 residues. CDR3 in amino acids: CASSPDRGSEKLFF. DNA for the CDR3: TGTGCCAGCTCACCGGACAGGGGAAGTGAAAAACTGTTTTTT. Filled out from reference TRBV18 and TRBJ1-4, the complete variable domain reads NAGVMQNPRHLVRRRGQEARLRCSPMKGHSHVYWYRQLPEEGLKFMVYLQKENIIDESGMPKERFSAEFPKEGPSILRIQQVVRGDSAAYFCASSPDRGSEKLFFGSGTQLSVL.

Here the CDR3 reads CASSLSGGNVYGYTF. In DNA, the CDR3 is TGTGCCAGCAGCTTGTCTGGGGGCAACGTTTATGGCTACACCTTC. This sequence joins TRBV5-5 and TRBJ1-2; D perhaps matches TRBD1 (6 bases). Germline V gives CDR1 SGHKS, CDR2 YYEKEE (reference sequence). This CDR3 region has 15 residues. The V and J ends lost 1 base and 5 bases respectively, with 15 bases between them.